The present T cell receptor (beta chain) was sequenced within a study of T cells expressing NK-cell markers. Study at large: Sequencing of TCR beta repertoires drew on sorted CD3+CD56+NKG2C+, CD3+CD56+NKG2C- and CD3+CD56-NKG2C+ T cells. In the group of eight sequenced donors, seven were HCMV-seropositive and one was seronegative.

Overall study results and limits: As a fraction of CD8+ T cells, dominant NKG2C+ clonotypes reached roughly 1.0-7.5% in more than five donors. The CD3+CD56-NKG2C+ fraction was also led by these clonotypes in a handful of donors.

The CDR3 is 15 amino acids. Germline V lookup: CDR1 DFQATT, CDR2 SNEGSKA (reference sequence). From its re-call of the 5' RACE reads, TCRdb lists each CDR3 protein once, without DNA. The table for this sample gives some 280,000 distinct CDR3 sequences. Comments on this clonotype: Its matching antigen is unknown.

Sequencing was done on a sample of blood T cells: a sorted CD56 or NKG2C T cell subset, CD4+ or CD8+ T cells, or bulk PBMC T cells (not recorded which). The chain recombines TRBV20-1 with TRBJ2-2; TCRdb gives TRBD2 as the D gene, but with no DNA this cannot be confirmed. This clonotype was obtained from a man aged 18-30 years in good health. The CDR3 is CSARDPGRPTGELFF.